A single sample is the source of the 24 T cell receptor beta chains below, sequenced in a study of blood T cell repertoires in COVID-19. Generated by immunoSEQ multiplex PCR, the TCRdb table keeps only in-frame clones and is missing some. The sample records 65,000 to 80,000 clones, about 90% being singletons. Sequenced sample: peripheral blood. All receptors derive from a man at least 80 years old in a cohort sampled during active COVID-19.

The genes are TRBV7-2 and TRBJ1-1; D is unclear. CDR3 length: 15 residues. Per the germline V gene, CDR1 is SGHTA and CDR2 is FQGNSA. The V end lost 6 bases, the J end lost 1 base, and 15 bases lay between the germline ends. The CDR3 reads CASRKGGVWNTEAFF. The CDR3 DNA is TGTGCCAGCAGAAAAGGCGGGGTGTGGAACACTGAAGCTTTCTTT.

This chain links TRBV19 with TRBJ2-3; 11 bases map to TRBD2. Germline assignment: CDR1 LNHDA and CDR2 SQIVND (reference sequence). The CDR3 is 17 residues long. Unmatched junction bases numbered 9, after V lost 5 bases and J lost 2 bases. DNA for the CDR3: TGTGCCAGTAGTCCAAGCGTTAGCGGGGGGGACACAGATACGCAGTATTTT. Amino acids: CASSPSVSGGDTDTQYF. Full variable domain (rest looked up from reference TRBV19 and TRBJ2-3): DGGITQSPKYLFRKEGQNVTLSCEQNLNHDAMYWYRQDPGQGLRLIYYSQIVNDFQKGDIAEGYSVSREKKESFPLTVTSAQKNPTAFYLCASSPSVSGGDTDTQYFGPGTRLTVL.

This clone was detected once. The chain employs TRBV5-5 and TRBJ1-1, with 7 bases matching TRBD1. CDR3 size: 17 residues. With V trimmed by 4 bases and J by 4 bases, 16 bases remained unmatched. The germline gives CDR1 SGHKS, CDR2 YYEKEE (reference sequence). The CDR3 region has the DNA TGTGCCAGCAGCCCAACATACTCGGGACAGTTTTTCACTGAAGCTTTCTTT. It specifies CASSPTYSGQFFTEAFF.

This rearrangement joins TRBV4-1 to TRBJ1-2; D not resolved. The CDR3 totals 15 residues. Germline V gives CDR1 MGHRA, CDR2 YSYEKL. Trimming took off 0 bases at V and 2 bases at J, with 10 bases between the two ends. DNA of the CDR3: TGCGCCAGCAGCCAAGAATCACAGACAAACTATGGCTACACCTTC. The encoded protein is CASSQESQTNYGYTF.

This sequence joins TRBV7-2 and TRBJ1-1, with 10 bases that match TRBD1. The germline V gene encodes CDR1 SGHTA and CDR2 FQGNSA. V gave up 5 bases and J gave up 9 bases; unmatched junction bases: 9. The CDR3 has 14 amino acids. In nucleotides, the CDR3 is TGTGCCAGCAGCCCCCGACAGGGGGCTTTTCAAGCTTTCTTT. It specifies CASSPRQGAFQAFF.

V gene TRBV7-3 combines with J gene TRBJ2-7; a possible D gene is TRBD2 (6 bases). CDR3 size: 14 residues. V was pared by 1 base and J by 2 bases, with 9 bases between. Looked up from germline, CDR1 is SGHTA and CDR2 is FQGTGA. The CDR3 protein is CASSLNGGTYEQYF. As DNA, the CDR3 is TGTGCCAGCAGCTTAAACGGGGGAACCTACGAGCAGTACTTC.

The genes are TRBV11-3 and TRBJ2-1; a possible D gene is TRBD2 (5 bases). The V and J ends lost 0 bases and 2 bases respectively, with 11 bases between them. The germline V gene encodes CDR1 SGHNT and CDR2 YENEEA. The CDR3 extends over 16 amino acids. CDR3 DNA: TGTGCCAGCAGCTTAGATGGGAGTAGCGCCTACAATGAGCAGTTCTTC. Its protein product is CASSLDGSSAYNEQFF.

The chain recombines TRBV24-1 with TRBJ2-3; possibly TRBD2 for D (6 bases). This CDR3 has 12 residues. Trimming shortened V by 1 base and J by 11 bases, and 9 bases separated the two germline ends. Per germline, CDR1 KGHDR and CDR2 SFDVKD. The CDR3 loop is CATSDFQGGQYF. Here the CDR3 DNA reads TGTGCCACCAGTGATTTCCAGGGAGGGCAGTATTTT.

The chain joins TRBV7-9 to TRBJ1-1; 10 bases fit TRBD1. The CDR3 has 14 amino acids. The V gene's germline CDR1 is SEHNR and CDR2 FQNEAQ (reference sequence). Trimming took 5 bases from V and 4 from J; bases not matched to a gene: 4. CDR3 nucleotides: TGTGCCAGCAGCACGCGGGACAGGGGCACTGAAGCTTTCTTT. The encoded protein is CASSTRDRGTEAFF. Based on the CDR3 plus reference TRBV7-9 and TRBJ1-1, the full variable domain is DTGVSQNPRHKITKRGQNVTFRCDPISEHNRLYWYRQTLGQGPEFLTYFQNEAQLEKSRLLSDRFSAERPKGSFSTLEIQRTEQGDSAMYLCASSTRDRGTEAFFGQGTRLTVV.

CDR3 DNA sequence: TGTGCCAGCACCAGTAGGGGAACAGATACGCAGTATTTT. It yields the protein CASTSRGTDTQYF. This chain joins TRBV2 and TRBJ2-3; possible D gene TRBD1, 5 bases. This CDR3 has 13 residues. V lost 7 bases to trimming and J lost 3 bases, with 11 bases between them. Germline loops: CDR1 SNHLY, CDR2 FYNNEI.

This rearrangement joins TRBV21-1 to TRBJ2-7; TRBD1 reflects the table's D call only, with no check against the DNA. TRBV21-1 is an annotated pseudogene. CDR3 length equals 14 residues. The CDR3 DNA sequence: TGTGCCAGCAACTTCGACAGACCTCCCTCCGAGCAGTACTTC. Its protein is CASNFDRPPSEQYF.

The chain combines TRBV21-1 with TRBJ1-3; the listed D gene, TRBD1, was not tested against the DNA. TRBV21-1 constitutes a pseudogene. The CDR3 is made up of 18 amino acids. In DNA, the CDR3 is TGTGCCAGCAGCAAAGTTCTCCGGGACAGGGGCTCTGGAAACACCATATATTTT. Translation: CASSKVLRDRGSGNTIYF.

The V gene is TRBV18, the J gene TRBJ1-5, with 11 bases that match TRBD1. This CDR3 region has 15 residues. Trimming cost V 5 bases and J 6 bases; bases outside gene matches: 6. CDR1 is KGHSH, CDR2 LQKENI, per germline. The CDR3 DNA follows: TGTGCCAGCTCATCCGGGACAGGGGGAAGTCAGCCCCAGCATTTT. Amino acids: CASSSGTGGSQPQHF.

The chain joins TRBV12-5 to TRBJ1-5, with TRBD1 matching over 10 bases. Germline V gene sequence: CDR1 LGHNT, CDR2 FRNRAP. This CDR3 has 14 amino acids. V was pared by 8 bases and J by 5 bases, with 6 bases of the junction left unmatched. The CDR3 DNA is TGTGCTAGTACGTTCGGGACAGGGGATCAGCCCCAGCATTTT. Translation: CASTFGTGDQPQHF. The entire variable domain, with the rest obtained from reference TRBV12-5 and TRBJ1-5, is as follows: DARVTQTPRHKVTEMGQEVTMRCQPILGHNTVFWYRQTMMQGLELLAYFRNRAPLDDSGMPKDRFSAEMPDATLATLKIQPSEPRDSAVYFCASTFGTGDQPQHFGDGTRLSIL.

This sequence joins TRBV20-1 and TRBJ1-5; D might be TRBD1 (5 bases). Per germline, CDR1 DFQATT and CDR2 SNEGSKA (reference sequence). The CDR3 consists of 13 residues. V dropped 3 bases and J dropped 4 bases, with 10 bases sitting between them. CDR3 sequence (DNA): TGCAGTGCTAGTGGCAGGGAAAATCAGCCCCAGCATTTT. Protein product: CSASGRENQPQHF.

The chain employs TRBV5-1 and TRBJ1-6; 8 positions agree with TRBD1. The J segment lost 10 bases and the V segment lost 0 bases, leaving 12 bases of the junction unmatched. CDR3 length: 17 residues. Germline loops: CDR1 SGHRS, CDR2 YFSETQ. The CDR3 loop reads CASSLGLDRANSSPLHF. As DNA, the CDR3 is TGCGCCAGCAGCTTGGGATTGGACAGGGCGAACTCCTCACCCCTCCACTTT.

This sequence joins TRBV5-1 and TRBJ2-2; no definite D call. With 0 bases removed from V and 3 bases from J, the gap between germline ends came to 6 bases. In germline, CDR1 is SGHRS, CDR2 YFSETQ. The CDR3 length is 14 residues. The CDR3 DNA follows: TGCGCCAGCAGCTTGGCTGCAGACACCGGGGAGCTGTTTTTT. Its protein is CASSLAADTGELFF.

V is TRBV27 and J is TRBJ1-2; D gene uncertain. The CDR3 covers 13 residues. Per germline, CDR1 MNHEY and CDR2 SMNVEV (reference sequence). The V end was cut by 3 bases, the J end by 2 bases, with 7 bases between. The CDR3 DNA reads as TGTGCCAGCAGTTTTTCCCAGAACTATGGCTACACCTTC. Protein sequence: CASSFSQNYGYTF.

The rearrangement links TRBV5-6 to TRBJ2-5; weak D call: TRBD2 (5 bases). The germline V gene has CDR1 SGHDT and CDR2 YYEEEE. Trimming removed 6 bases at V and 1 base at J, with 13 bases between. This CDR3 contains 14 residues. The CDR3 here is CASKRLTPQETQYF. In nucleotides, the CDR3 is TGTGCCAGCAAGAGACTAACCCCCCAAGAGACCCAGTACTTC.

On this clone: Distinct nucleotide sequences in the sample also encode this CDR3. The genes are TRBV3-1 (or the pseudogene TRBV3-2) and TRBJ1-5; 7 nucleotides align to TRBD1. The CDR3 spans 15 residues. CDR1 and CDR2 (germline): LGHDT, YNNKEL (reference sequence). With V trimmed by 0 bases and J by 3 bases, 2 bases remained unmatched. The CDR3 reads CASSQDTGVNQPQHF. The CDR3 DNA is TGTGCCAGCAGCCAAGATACAGGGGTCAATCAGCCCCAGCATTTT.

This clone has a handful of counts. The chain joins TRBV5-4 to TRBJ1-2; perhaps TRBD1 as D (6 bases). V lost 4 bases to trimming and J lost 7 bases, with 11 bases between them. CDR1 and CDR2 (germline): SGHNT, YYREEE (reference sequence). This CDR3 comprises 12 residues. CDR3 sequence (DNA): TGTGCCAGCAGCACCGGACAGAGTGGCTACACCTTC. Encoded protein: CASSTGQSGYTF.

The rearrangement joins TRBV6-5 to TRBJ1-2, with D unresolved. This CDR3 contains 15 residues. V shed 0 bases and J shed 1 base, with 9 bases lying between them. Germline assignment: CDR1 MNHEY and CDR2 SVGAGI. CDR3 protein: CASSYSGRDNYGYTF. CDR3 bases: TGTGCCAGCAGTTACTCAGGACGGGATAACTATGGCTACACCTTC.

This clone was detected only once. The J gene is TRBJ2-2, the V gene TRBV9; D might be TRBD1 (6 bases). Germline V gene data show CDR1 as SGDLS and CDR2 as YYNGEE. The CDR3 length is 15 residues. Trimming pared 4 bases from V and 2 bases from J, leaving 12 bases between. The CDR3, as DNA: TGTGCCAGCAGCCTTACAGGGTATAACACCGGGGAGCTGTTTTTT. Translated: CASSLTGYNTGELFF.

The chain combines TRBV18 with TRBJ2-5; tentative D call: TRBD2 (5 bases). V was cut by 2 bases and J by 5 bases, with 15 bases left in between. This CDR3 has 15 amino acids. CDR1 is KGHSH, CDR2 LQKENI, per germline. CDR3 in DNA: TGTGCCAGCTCACCATTAATCGCGAGGGTTGAGACCCAGTACTTC. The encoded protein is CASSPLIARVETQYF.